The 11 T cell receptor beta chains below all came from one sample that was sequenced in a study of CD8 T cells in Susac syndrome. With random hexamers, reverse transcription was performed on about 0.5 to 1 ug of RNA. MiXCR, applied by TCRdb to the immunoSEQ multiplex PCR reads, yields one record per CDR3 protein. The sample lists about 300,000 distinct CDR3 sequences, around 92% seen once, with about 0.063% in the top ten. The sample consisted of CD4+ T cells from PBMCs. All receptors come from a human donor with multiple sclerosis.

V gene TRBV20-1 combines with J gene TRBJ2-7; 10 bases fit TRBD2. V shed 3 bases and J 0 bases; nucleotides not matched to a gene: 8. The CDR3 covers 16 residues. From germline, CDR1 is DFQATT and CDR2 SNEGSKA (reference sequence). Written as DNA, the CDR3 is TGCAGTGCTAGTAGCCTTAGCGGGGGGCTCTCCTACGAGCAGTACTTC. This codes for CSASSLSGGLSYEQYF.

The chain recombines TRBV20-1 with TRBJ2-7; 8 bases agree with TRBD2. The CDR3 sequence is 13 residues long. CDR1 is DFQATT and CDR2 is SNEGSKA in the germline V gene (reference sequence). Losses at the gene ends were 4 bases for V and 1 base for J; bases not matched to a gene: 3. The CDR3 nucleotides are TGCAGTGCTAATAGCGGGGTTTCCTACGAGCAGTACTTC. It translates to CSANSGVSYEQYF.

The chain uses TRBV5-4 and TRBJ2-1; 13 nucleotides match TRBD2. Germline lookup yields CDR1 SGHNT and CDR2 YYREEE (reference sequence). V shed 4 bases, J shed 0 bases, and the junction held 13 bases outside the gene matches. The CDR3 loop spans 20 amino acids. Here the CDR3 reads CASSGPRTSGRARSYNEQFF. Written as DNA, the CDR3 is TGTGCCAGCAGCGGTCCTCGTACTAGCGGGAGGGCCCGCTCCTACAATGAGCAGTTCTTC.

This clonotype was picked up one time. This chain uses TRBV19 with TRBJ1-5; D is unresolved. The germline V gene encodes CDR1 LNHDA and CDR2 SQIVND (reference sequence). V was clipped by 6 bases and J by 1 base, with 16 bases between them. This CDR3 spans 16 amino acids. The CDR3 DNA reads TGTGCCAGTAGGTGGTCGGGCCGGTCGAGCAATCAGCCCCAGCATTTT. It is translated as CASRWSGRSSNQPQHF.

CDR3 amino acids: CASSRDAGYTF. The DNA for the CDR3 is TGTGCCAGCAGCCGGGACGCAGGCTACACCTTC. The chain has TRBV7-9 and TRBJ1-2; perhaps TRBD1 as D (5 bases). Germline V gene lookup returns CDR1 SEHNR and CDR2 FQNEAQ (reference sequence). CDR3 length equals 11 residues. Trimming took 5 bases from V and 8 from J, leaving 9 bases between them.

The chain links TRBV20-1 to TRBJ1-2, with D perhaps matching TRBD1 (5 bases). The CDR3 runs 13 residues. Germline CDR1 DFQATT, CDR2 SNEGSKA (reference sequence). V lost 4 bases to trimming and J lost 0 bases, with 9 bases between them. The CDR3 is CSAMQGANYGYTF. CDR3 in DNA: TGCAGTGCTATGCAGGGTGCTAACTATGGCTACACCTTC.

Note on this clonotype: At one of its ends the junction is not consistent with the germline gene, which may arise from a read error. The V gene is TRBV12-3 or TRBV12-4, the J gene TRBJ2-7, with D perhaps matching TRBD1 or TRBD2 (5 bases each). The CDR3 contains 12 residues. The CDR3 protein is CASSQPGTSPLF. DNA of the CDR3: TGTGCCAGCAGTCAGCCAGGGACCTCCCCTCTCTTC.

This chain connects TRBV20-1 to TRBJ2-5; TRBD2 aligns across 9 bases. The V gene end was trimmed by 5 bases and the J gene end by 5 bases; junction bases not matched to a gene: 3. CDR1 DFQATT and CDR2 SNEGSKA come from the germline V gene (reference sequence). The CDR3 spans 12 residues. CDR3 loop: CSAGTSGETQYF. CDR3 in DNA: TGCAGTGCTGGTACTAGCGGGGAGACCCAGTACTTC.

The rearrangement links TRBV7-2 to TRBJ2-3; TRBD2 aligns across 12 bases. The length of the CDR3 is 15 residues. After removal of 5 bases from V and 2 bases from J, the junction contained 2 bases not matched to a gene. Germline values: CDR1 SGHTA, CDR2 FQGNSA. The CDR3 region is CASSASGRVTDTQYF. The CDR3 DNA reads TGTGCCAGCAGCGCTAGCGGGAGGGTCACAGATACGCAGTATTTT. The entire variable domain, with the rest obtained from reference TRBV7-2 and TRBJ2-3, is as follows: GAGVSQSPSNKVTEKGKDVELRCDPISGHTALYWYRQSLGQGLEFLIYFQGNSAPDKSGLPSDRFSAERTGGSVSTLTIQRTQQEDSAVYLCASSASGRVTDTQYFGPGTRLTVL.

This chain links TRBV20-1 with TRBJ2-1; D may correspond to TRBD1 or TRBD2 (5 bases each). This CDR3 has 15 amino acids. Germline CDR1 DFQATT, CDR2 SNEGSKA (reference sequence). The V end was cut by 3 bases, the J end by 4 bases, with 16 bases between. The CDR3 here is CSARISGTQYNEQFF. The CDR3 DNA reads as TGCAGTGCTAGGATCTCCGGGACCCAATACAATGAGCAGTTCTTC.

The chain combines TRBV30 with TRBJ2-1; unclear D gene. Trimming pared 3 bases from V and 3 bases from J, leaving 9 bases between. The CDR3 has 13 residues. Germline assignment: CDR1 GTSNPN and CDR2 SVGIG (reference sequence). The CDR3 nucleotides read TGTGCCTGGAGCGCTCGCATCTACAATGAGCAGTTCTTC. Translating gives CAWSARIYNEQFF.